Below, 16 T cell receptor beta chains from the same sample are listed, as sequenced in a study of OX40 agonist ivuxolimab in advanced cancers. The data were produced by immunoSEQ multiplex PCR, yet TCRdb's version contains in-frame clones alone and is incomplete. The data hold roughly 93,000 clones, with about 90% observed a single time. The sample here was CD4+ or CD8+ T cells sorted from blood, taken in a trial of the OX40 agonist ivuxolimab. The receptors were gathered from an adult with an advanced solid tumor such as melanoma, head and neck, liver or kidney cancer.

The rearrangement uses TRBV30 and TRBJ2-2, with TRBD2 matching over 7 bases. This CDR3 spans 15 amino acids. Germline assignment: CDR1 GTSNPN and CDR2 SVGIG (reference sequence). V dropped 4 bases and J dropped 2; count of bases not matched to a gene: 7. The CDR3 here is CAWNQGGSNTGELFF. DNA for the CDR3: TGTGCCTGGAATCAGGGCGGGAGTAACACCGGGGAGCTGTTTTTT.

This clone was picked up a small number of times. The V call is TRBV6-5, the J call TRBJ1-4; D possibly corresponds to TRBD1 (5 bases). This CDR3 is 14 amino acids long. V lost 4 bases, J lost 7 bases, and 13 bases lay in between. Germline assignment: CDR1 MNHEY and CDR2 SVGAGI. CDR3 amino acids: CASSSGGELEKLFF. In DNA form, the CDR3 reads TGTGCCAGCAGTTCGGGAGGGGAGCTTGAAAAACTGTTTTTT.

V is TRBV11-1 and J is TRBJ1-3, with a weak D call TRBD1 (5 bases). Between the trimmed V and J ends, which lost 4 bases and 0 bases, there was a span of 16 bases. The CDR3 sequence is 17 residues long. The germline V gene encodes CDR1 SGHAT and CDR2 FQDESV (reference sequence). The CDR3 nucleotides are TGTGCCAGCAGCTCGGGGCATGGGAGGCTCTCTGGAAACACCATATATTTT. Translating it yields CASSSGHGRLSGNTIYF.

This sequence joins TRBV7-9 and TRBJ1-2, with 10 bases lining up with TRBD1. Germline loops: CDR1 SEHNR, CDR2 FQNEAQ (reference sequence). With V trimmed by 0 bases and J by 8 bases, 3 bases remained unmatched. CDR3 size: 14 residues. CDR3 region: CASSLADRGWGYTF. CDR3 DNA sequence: TGTGCCAGCAGCTTAGCGGACAGGGGGTGGGGCTACACCTTC.

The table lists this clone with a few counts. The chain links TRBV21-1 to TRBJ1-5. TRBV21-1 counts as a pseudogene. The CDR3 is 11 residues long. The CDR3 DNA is TGTGCCAGCTGGAAGTTCAGCCCCCAGCATTTT. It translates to CASWKFSPQHF.

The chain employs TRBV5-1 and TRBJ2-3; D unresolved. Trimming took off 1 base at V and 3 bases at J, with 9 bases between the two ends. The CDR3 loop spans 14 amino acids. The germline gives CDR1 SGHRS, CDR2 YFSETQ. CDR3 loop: CASSLYLGTDTQYF. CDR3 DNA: TGCGCCAGCAGCTTGTATCTGGGGACAGATACGCAGTATTTT.

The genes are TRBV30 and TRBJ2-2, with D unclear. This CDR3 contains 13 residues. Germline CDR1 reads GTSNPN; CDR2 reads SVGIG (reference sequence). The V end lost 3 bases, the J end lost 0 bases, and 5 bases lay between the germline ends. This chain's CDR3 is CAWSSANTGELFF. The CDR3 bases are TGTGCCTGGAGCTCGGCGAACACCGGGGAGCTGTTTTTT.

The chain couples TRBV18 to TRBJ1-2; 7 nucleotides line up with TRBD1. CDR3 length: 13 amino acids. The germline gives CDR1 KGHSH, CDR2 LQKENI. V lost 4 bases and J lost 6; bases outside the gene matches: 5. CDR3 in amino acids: CASSLDRVHGYTF. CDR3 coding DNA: TGTGCCAGCTCACTCGACAGGGTTCATGGCTACACCTTC.

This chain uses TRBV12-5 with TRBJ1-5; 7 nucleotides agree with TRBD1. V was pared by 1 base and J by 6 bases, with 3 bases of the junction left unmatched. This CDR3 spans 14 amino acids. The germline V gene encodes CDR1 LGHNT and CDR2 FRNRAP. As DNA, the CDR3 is TGTGCTAGTGGTTTGGAGGGGGCGCCTCAGCCCCAGCATTTT. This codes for CASGLEGAPQPQHF.

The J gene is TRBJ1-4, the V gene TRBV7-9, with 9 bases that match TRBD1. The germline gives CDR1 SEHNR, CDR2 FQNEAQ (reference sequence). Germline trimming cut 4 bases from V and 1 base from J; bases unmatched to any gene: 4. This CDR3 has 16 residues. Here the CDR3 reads CASSSTGGGTNEKLFF. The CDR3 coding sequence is TGTGCCAGCAGCTCGACAGGGGGAGGAACTAATGAAAAACTGTTTTTT.

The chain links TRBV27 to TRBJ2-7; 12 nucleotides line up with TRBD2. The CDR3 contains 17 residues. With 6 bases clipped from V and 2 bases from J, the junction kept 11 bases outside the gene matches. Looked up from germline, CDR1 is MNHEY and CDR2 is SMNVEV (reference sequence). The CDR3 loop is CASSGQRLAGETYEQYF. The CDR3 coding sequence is TGTGCCAGCAGCGGACAGAGACTAGCGGGAGAGACCTACGAGCAGTACTTC.

This CDR3 is CASSKDRADTQYF. CDR3 bases: TGTGCCAGTAGTAAGGATAGAGCGGATACGCAGTATTTT. This chain joins TRBV19 and TRBJ2-3, with D uncertain. Germline V CDR1 and CDR2: LNHDA, SQIVND (reference sequence). The CDR3 extends over 13 amino acids. V lost 4 bases to trimming and J lost 6 bases, with 11 bases between them. The full variable domain, rest sourced from reference TRBV19 and TRBJ2-3, is DGGITQSPKYLFRKEGQNVTLSCEQNLNHDAMYWYRQDPGQGLRLIYYSQIVNDFQKGDIAEGYSVSREKKESFPLTVTSAQKNPTAFYLCASSKDRADTQYFGPGTRLTVL.

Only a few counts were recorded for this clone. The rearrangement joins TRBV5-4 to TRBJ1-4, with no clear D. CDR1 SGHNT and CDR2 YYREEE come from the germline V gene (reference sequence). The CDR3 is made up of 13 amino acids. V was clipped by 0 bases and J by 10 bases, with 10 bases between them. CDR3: CASSLDPAAKLFF. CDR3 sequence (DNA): TGTGCCAGCAGCTTGGATCCAGCCGCAAAACTGTTTTTT.

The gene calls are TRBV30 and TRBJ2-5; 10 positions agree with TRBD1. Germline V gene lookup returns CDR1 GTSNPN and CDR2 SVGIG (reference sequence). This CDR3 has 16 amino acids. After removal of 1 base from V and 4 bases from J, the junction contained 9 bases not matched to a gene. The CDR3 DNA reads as TGTGCCTGGAGTGGATCCGGGACAGGGGTACGAGAGACCCAGTACTTC. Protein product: CAWSGSGTGVRETQYF. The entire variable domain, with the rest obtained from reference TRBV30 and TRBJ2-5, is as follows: SQTIHQWPATLVQPVGSPLSLECTVEGTSNPNLYWYRQAAGRGLQLLFYSVGIGQISSEVPQNLSASRPQDRQFILSSKKLLLSDSGFYLCAWSGSGTGVRETQYFGPGTRLLVL.

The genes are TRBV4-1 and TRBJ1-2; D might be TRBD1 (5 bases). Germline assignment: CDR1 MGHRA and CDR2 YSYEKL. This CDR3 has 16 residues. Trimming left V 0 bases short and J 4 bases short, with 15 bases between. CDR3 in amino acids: CASSQEGGERVYGYTF. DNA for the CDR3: TGCGCCAGCAGCCAAGAGGGGGGGGAGAGAGTCTATGGCTACACCTTC.

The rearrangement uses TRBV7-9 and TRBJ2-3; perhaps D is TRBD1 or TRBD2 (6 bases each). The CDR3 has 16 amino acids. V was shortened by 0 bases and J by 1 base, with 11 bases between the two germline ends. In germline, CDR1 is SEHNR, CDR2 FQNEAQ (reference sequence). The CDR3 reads CASSLALGGRTDTQYF. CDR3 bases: TGTGCCAGCAGCTTAGCCTTGGGGGGCCGCACAGATACGCAGTATTTT.